The clone carrying this T cell receptor beta chain came up once. The antigen is unknown. This sample is drawn from a study of T cell responses to AZD1222 COVID-19 vaccine. V dropped 7 bases and J dropped 0 bases, with 21 bases sitting between them. Germline V gives CDR1 SQVTM, CDR2 ANQGSEA. The CDR3 sequence is 16 residues long. Data came from immunoSEQ multiplex PCR; TCRdb stores just in-frame clones and leaves some out. The sample carries around 100,000 clones, about 90% recorded once. The study's findings and limits: It was only after the peak T cell response that any repertoires were sampled. Reports say nearly half of spike-specific TCRs go after unmutated variant regions. Following two doses of AZD1222, Spike-specific TCR breadth and depth rose.

The chain couples TRBV29-1 to TRBJ1-2; D might be TRBD1 (6 bases). The source material was peripheral blood, sampled on day 0 of AZD1222 vaccination. The receptor was isolated from an adult in good health. The CDR3 nucleotides read TGCAGCGCCGTCGGGACATCCATCAATGCTAACTATGGCTACACCTTC. Translated, it gives CSAVGTSINANYGYTF.